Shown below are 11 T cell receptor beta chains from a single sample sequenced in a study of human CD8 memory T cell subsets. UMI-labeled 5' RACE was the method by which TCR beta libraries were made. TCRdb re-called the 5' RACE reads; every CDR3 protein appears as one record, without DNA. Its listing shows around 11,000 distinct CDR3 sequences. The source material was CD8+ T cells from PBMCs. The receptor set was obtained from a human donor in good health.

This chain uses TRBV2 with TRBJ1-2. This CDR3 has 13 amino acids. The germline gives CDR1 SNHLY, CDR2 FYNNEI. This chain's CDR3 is CASSETINYGYTF.

Here the CDR3 reads CSVPLWGAGGSDTQYF. This chain joins TRBV29-1 and TRBJ2-3; TCRdb's D call, TRBD2, is unchecked because there is no DNA. Germline CDR1 and CDR2: SQVTM and ANQGSEA. The CDR3 has 16 residues.

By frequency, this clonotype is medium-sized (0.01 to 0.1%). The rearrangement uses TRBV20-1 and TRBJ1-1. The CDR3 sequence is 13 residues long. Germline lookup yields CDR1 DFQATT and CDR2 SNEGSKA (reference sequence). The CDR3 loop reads CSAFSLGNTEAFF.

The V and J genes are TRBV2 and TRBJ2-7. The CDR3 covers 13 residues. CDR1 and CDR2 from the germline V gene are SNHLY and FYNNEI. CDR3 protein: CASSETFDYEQYF.

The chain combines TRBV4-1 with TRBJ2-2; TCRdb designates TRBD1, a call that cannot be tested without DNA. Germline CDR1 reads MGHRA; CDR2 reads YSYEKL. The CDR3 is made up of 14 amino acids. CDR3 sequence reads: CASSAGQNTGELFF.

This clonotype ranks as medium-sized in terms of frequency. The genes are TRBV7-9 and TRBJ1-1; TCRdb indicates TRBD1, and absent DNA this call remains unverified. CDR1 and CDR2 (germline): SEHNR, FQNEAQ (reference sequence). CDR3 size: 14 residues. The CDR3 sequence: CASSSRQGDTEAFF.

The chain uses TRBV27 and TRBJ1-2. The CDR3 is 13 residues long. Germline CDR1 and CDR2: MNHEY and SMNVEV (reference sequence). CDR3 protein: CASSFNPNYGYTF.

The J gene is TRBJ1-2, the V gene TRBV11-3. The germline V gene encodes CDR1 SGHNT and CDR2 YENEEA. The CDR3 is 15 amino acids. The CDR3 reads CASSLGADFNYGYTF.

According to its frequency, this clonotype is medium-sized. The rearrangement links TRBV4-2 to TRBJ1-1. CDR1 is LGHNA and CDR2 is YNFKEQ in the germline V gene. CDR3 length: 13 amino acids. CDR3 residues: CASSQTLNTEAFF.

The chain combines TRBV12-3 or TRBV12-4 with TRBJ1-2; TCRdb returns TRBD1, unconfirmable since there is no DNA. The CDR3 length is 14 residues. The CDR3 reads CASTLSGQGAFHTF.

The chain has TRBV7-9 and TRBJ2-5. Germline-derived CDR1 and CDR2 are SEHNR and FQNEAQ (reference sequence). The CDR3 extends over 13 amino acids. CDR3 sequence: CASSLSPKETQYF.